This T cell receptor (beta chain) derives from a study of cytomegalovirus exposure and HLA in healthy donors. On the study more broadly: Earlier, 95 million to 140 million unique TCR beta sequences were recovered from around 180 million T cells by an analysis. Counted in an early data release were about 85 million unique TCRs from HLA-typed donors. Whole-study results and caveats: As was reported, the classifier diagnosed cytomegalovirus status with high specificity and sensitivity. Overall, approximately 150 TCR beta chains were annotated as cytomegalovirus-associated.

With respect to this clone: Its antigen is as yet unknown.

PCR primers comprised 60 Vbeta and 13 Jbeta primers. Profiled with immunoSEQ multiplex PCR; TCRdb holds only in-frame clones, not every one. The sample carries roughly 100,000 clones, just under 80% recorded once. V lost 6 bases to trimming and J lost 6 bases, with 11 bases between them. The CDR3 is made up of 12 amino acids. In germline, CDR1 is MNHNS, CDR2 SASEGT. This TCR came from a male donor in good health and CMV-seronegative. The chain recombines TRBV6-1 with TRBJ1-2, with TRBD1 as a possible D gene (5 bases). The sample comprised PBMCs. CDR3 nucleotide sequence: TGTGCCAGCAGAGCAGGGTTACATGGCTACACCTTC. The encoded protein is CASRAGLHGYTF.